These 13 T cell receptor beta chains share one sample of origin, sequenced in a study of blood T cell repertoires in COVID-19 (dated by TCRdb to the early 2020s). Libraries were prepared through the immunoSEQ multiplex PCR assay. What TCRdb holds here is the immuneACCESS table cut down to in-frame rearrangements. Part of the clones is not present; checked against another copy, under half of the missing clones reflect an unresolved V gene, and the others are unexplained. Across this sample there are about 340,000 clones, with around four fifths seen only once. Of the sample, 2.5% to 3% is held by the ten largest clones. The specimen was peripheral blood. These receptors came from a man aged 30 to 45 with active or convalescent COVID-19.

V is TRBV27 and J is TRBJ1-4; D unresolved. This CDR3 has 14 residues. Germline CDR1 reads MNHEY; CDR2 reads SMNVEV (reference sequence). The V gene lost 3 bases and the J gene lost 4 bases, with 9 bases spanning the gap. The CDR3 region has the DNA TGTGCCAGCAGTTTCGACGGAGGTAATGAAAAACTGTTTTTT. Its translation is CASSFDGGNEKLFF. The whole variable domain, filled in from reference TRBV27 and TRBJ1-4, reads EAQVTQNPRYLITVTGKKLTVTCSQNMNHEYMSWYRQDPGLGLRQIYYSMNVEVTDKGDVPEGYKVSRKEKRNFPLILESPSPNQTSLYFCASSFDGGNEKLFFGSGTQLSVL.

The chain carries TRBV27 and TRBJ2-4; D might be TRBD2 (6 bases). CDR1 is MNHEY and CDR2 is SMNVEV in the germline V gene (reference sequence). The CDR3 spans 13 residues. Trimming took off 3 bases at V and 8 bases at J, with 11 bases between the two ends. CDR3 sequence (DNA): TGTGCCAGCAGTTTTGGTGGAGGGGACATTCAGTACTTC. As protein: CASSFGGGDIQYF.

Concerning this clone: Other DNA sequences in the sample encode the same CDR3. The rearrangement links TRBV18 to TRBJ2-1; D remains ambiguous. CDR3 size: 13 residues. The germline V gene encodes CDR1 KGHSH and CDR2 LQKENI. V was trimmed by 1 base and J by 5 bases, leaving 6 bases between them. The CDR3 loop is CASSPRRDNEQFF. The CDR3 coding sequence is TGTGCCAGCTCACCACGACGGGACAATGAGCAGTTCTTC. The whole variable domain, filled in from reference TRBV18 and TRBJ2-1, reads NAGVMQNPRHLVRRRGQEARLRCSPMKGHSHVYWYRQLPEEGLKFMVYLQKENIIDESGMPKERFSAEFPKEGPSILRIQQVVRGDSAAYFCASSPRRDNEQFFGPGTRLTVL.

The V gene is TRBV29-1, the J gene TRBJ1-1, with D maybe TRBD1 (5 bases). V was pared by 7 bases and J by 1 base, with 7 bases between. Germline V gene lookup returns CDR1 SQVTM and CDR2 ANQGSEA. CDR3 length: 11 residues. The CDR3 region is CSATGNTEAFF. CDR3 nucleotides: TGCAGCGCCACAGGGAACACTGAAGCTTTCTTT.

The J gene is TRBJ1-2, the V gene TRBV12-3 or TRBV12-4; the match to TRBD1 covers 7 bases. J was trimmed by 5 bases and V by 5 bases; bases with no gene match: 5. The CDR3 totals 13 residues. The CDR3 coding sequence is TGTGCCAGCAGTGGGGACAGCAAATATGGCTACACCTTC. This encodes CASSGDSKYGYTF.

This clone came up once. The V call is TRBV11-3, the J call TRBJ2-5; 9 bases line up with TRBD2. CDR3 length equals 14 residues. Losses at the gene ends were 5 bases for V and 1 base for J; bases not matched to a gene: 2. CDR1 is SGHNT and CDR2 is YENEEA in the germline V gene. The CDR3 here is CASSATSGQETQYF. In DNA form, the CDR3 reads TGTGCCAGCAGCGCGACTAGCGGCCAAGAGACCCAGTACTTC.

This chain links TRBV19 with TRBJ1-4, with D hard to call. The CDR3 loop spans 15 amino acids. In germline, CDR1 is LNHDA, CDR2 SQIVND (reference sequence). Trimming removed 4 bases at V and 8 bases at J, with 17 bases between. The CDR3 DNA reads TGTGCCAGTAGTAAGGTCGCGGGCATAGGGGAAAAACTGTTTTTT. It specifies CASSKVAGIGEKLFF.

The chain recombines TRBV6-5 with TRBJ1-6, with 11 nucleotides matching TRBD1. This CDR3 comprises 15 residues. The germline CDR1 and CDR2 sequences are MNHEY and SVGAGI. The ends lost 6 bases at V and 8 bases at J; junction bases unmatched: 6. The CDR3 here is CASRWTGGSDSPLHF. The CDR3 bases are TGTGCCAGCAGATGGACAGGGGGCTCGGATTCACCCCTCCACTTT.

This chain uses TRBV9 with TRBJ1-6, with 9 bases fitting TRBD1. The V segment lost 5 bases and the J segment 5 bases; nucleotides outside the gene matches: 5. From germline, CDR1 is SGDLS and CDR2 YYNGEE. This CDR3 has 15 residues. The CDR3 sequence is CASRSGQGDNSPLHF. The CDR3, as DNA: TGTGCCAGCAGGTCGGGACAGGGTGATAATTCACCCCTCCACTTT.

This clone was seen a handful of times. This chain joins TRBV5-6 and TRBJ2-1, with D hard to call. Germline-derived CDR1 and CDR2 are SGHDT and YYEEEE. V lost 0 bases and J 7 bases, leaving 8 bases between the germline ends. The CDR3 sequence is 13 residues long. In nucleotides, the CDR3 is TGTGCCAGCAGCTTGGCTCTTATGAATGAGCAGTTCTTC. This codes for CASSLALMNEQFF.

The chain has TRBV7-2 and TRBJ1-1; 9 positions agree with TRBD1. Trimming at V came to 6 bases and at J to 2 bases, leaving 4 bases not matched to a gene. The CDR3 has 14 amino acids. Germline V lookup: CDR1 SGHTA, CDR2 FQGNSA. The CDR3 sequence: CASRLGQGNTEAFF. CDR3 bases: TGTGCCAGCAGATTGGGACAGGGCAACACTGAAGCTTTCTTT.

The CDR3 reads CATSDYPGGADTQYF. The CDR3 DNA follows: TGTGCCACCAGTGATTATCCCGGGGGAGCAGATACGCAGTATTTT. The V gene is TRBV24-1, the J gene TRBJ2-3; possibly TRBD2 for D (6 bases). The length of the CDR3 is 15 residues. Germline V CDR1 and CDR2: KGHDR, SFDVKD. V gave up 2 bases and J gave up 4 bases, with 12 bases separating them.

V gene TRBV11-2 combines with J gene TRBJ1-2; possibly TRBD1 for D (5 bases). Germline values: CDR1 SGHAT, CDR2 FQNNGV. The CDR3 consists of 14 residues. The V and J ends lost 5 bases and 1 base respectively, with 11 bases between them. The CDR3 sequence: CASSLDRVNYGYTF. The CDR3 region has the DNA TGTGCCAGCAGCCTCGACAGAGTTAACTATGGCTACACCTTC.